This T cell receptor beta chain was recorded in a study of blood T cell repertoires in COVID-19. Turning to the study itself: Both acute and convalescent COVID-19 samples were obtained from the United States, Italy and Spain.

Authors' processing steps: Nucleated cell number was recorded as an estimate derived from reference gene primer amplification. Clones were read by immunoSEQ multiplex PCR, and TCRdb kept only the in-frame ones, dropping some. The DNA gave D and trimming, while V, J and clone size come from that table. The sample carries about 400,000 clones, roughly 90% recorded once. Grouping used clinical history reported by participants in a survey and questionnaire. Recovery meant two consecutive negative NP/OP PCR tests, professional clearance, or resolved symptoms. V trimming: 1 base; J trimming: 0 bases; junction bases outside the gene matches: 11. Germline V gene sequence: CDR1 MGHRA, CDR2 YSYEKL. This CDR3 is 18 amino acids long.

The clonotype comes from a woman in her twenties or thirties who had recovered from COVID-19. Material: PBMCs or T cells enriched from blood (not recorded which). The chain employs TRBV4-1 and TRBJ2-7; TRBD2 aligns across 8 bases. CDR3 coding DNA: TGCGCCAGCAGCCAAGCACAAGGGACTAGTCCTTCCTCCTACGAGCAGTACTTC. Protein sequence: CASSQAQGTSPSSYEQYF.